A single T cell receptor (beta chain) is shown here with its context. Its antigen is not identified. This specimen belongs to a study of OX40 agonist ivuxolimab in advanced cancers. Study as a whole: Ivuxolimab, which is an agonistic anti-OX40 (CD134) antibody, was administered to the patients.

Assay used: immunoSEQ multiplex PCR; TCRdb lists only in-frame clones, some missing. The sample holds about 28,000 clones; roughly 86% are singletons and the top ten take roughly 25%. Study-level points and caveats: In the expanded peripheral T cells, antigen specificity was never determined.

The CDR3 covers 14 residues. Germline CDR1 and CDR2: PRHDT and FYEKMQ (reference sequence). V lost 3 bases and J lost 2, with 7 bases in between. Exclusion of a patient followed from autoimmune disease history or systemic immunosuppression. The sequencing here drew on CD4+ or CD8+ T cells sorted from blood, taken in a trial of the OX40 agonist ivuxolimab. The sequence derives from an adult with an advanced solid tumor such as melanoma, head and neck, liver or kidney cancer. The chain recombines TRBV13 with TRBJ1-4; TRBD1 might be the D (6 bases). The CDR3 nucleotides are TGTGCCAGCAGCTTGGGGGCGACTAATGAAAAACTGTTTTTT. It codes for CASSLGATNEKLFF.